This T cell receptor (beta chain) was identified during a study of blood T cell repertoires in COVID-19. On the study more broadly: COVID-19 samples collected from the United States, Italy and Spain covered acute and convalescent phases.

Germline lookup yields CDR1 SGHDT and CDR2 YYEEEE. The CDR3 is 15 amino acids. Trimming removed 1 base at V and 7 bases at J, with 15 bases between. Per the study methods: How many nucleated cells were present was estimated from reference gene primer amplification. TCRdb's table, derived via immunoSEQ multiplex PCR, lists solely in-frame clones and lacks some. That table is the source of V, J and clone size, and D and trimming were worked out from the DNA. The table includes approximately 91,000 clones, about 80% detected once. The sequencing input was peripheral blood. This TCR derives from a man between 65 and 85 years old with acute or convalescent COVID-19. The gene calls are TRBV5-6 and TRBJ2-1; tentative D call: TRBD1 (7 bases). For the CDR3, the DNA is TGTGCCAGCAGCTTGAACCAGGGGGGTTGGAATGAGCAGTTCTTC. Translated: CASSLNQGGWNEQFF.